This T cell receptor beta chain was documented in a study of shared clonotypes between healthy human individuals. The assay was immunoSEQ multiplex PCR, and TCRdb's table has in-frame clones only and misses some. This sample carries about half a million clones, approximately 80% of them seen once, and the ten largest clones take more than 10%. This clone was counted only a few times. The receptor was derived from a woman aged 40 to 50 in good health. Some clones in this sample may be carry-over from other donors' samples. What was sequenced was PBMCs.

CDR3 DNA: TGTGCCAGCAAGATCTTACAGGGGAATCAGCCCCAGCATTTT. Translated, it gives CASKILQGNQPQHF. The rearrangement joins TRBV2 to TRBJ1-5, with 7 positions matching TRBD1. The CDR3 runs to 14 residues. Germline trimming cut 7 bases from V and 4 bases from J; bases unmatched to any gene: 7. The germline CDR1 and CDR2 sequences are SNHLY and FYNNEI.